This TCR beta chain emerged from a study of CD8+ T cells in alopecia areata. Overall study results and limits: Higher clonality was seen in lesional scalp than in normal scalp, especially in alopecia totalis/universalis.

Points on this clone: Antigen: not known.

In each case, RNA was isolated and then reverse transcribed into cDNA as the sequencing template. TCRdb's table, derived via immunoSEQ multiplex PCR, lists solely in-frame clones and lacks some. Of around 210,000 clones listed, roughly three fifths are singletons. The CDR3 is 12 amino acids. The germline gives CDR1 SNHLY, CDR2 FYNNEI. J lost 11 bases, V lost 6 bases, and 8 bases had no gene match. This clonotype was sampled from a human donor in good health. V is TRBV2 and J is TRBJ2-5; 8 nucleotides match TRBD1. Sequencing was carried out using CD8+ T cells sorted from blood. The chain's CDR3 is CASRGQGFEQYF. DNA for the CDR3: TGTGCCAGCAGAGGACAGGGCTTTGAGCAGTACTTC.